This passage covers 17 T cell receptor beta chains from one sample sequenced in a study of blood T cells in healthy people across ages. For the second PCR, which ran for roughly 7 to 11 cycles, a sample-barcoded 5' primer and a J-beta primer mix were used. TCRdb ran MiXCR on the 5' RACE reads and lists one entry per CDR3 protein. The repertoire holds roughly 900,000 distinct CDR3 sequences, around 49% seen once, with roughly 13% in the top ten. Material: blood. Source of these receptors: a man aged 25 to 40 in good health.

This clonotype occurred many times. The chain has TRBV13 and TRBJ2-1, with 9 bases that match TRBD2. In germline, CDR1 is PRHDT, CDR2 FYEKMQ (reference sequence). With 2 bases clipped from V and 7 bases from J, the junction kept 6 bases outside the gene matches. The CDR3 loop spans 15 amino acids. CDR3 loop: CASSLSGGPKNEQFF. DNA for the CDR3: TGTGCCAGCAGCTTAAGCGGGGGGCCTAAGAATGAGCAGTTCTTC.

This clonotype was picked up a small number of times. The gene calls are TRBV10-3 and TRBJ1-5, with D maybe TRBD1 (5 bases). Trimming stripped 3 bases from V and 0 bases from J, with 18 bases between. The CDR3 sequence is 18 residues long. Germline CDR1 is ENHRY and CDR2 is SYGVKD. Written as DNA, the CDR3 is TGTGCCATCAGTGAAAGATGGTCCAGGGATCATAGCAATCAGCCCCAGCATTTT. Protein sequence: CAISERWSRDHSNQPQHF.

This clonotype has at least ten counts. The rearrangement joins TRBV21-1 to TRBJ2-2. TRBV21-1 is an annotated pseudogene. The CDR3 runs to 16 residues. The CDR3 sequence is CASKGKGAPNTGELFF. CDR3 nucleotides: TGTGCCAGCAAAGGAAAAGGTGCACCCAACACCGGGGAGCTGTTTTTT.

The CDR3 loop reads CASSPQEMNTEAFF. CDR3 in DNA: TGTGCCAGCAGTCCTCAGGAGATGAACACTGAAGCTTTCTTT. V gene TRBV27 combines with J gene TRBJ1-1; no clear D gene. Trimming stripped 5 bases from V and 0 bases from J, with 10 bases between. The CDR3 has 14 amino acids. Germline V gene sequence: CDR1 MNHEY, CDR2 SMNVEV (reference sequence).

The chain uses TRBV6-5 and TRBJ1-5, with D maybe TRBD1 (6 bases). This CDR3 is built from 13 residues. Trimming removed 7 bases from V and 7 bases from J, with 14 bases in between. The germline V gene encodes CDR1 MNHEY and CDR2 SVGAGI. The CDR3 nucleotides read TGTGCCAGCACTATTCAACAGGGACAGCCCCAGCATTTT. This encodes CASTIQQGQPQHF.

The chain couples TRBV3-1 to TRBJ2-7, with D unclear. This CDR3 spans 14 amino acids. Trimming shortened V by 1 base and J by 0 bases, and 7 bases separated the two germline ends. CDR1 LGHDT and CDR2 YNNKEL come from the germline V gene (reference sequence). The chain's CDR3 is CASSQGQTSYEQYF. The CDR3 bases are TGTGCCAGCAGCCAAGGGCAGACCTCCTACGAGCAGTACTTC.

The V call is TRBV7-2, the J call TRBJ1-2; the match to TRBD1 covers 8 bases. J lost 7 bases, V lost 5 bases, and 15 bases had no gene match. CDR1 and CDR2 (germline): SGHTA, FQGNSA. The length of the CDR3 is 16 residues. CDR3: CASSTTAGAGGSGYTF. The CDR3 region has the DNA TGTGCCAGCAGCACAACCGCCGGGGCAGGGGGCTCTGGCTACACCTTC.

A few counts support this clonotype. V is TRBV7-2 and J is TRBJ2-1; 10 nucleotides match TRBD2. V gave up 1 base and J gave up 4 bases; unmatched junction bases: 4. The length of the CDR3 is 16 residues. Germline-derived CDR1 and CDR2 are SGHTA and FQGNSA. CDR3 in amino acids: CASSLVASGGYNEQFF. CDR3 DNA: TGTGCCAGCAGCTTAGTGGCTAGCGGGGGTTACAATGAGCAGTTCTTC.

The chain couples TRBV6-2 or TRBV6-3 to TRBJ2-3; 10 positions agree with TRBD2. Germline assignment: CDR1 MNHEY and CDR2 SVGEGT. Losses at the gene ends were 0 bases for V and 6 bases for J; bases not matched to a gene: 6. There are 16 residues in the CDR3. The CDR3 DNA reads TGTGCCAGCAGTTACTCGTCTAGCGGGGGCCGGGATACGCAGTATTTT. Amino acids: CASSYSSSGGRDTQYF.

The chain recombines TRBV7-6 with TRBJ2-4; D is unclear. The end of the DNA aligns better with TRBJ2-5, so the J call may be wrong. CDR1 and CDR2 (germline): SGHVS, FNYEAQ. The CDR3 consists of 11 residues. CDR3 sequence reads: CASTLRETQYF. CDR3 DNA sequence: TGTGCCAGCACCCTCCGAGAGACCCAGTACTTC.

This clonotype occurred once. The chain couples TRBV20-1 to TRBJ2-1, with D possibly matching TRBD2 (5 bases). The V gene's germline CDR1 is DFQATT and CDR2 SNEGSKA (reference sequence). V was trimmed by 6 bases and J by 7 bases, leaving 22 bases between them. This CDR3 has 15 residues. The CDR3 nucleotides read TGCAGTGCCCTAGGGAATAAGGGCCGCGGGAATGAGCAGTTCTTC. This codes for CSALGNKGRGNEQFF.

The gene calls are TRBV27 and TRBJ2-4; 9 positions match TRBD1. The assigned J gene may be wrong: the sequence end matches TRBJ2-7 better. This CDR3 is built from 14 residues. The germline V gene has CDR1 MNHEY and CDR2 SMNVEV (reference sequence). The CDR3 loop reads CASRLQGAKGEQYF. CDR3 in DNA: TGTGCCAGCAGATTACAGGGGGCTAAAGGCGAGCAGTACTTC.

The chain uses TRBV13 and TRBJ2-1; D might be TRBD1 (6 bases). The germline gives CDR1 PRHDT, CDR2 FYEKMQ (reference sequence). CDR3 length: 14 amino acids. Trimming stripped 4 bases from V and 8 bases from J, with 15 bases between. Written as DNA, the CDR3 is TGTGCCAGCAGCTCAAGTCGGACAGCCTATGAGCAGTTCTTC. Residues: CASSSSRTAYEQFF.

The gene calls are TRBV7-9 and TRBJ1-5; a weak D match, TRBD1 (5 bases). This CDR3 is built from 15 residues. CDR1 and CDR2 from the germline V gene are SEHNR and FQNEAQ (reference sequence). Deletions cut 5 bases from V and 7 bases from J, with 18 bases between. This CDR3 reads CASSPASGGRQPQHF. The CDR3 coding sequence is TGTGCCAGCAGCCCAGCGTCCGGGGGACGACAGCCCCAGCATTTT.

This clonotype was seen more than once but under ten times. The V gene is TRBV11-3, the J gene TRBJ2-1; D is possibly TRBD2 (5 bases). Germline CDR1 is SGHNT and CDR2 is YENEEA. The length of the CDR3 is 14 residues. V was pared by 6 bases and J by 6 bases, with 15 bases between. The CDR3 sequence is CASSMSIRGNEQFF. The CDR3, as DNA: TGTGCCAGCAGTATGTCGATCCGGGGCAATGAGCAGTTCTTC.

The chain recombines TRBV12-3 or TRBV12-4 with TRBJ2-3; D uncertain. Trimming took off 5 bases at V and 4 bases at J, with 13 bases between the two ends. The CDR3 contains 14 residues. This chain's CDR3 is CASSMRLGSDTQYF. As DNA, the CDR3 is TGTGCCAGCAGTATGAGACTGGGATCAGATACGCAGTATTTT.

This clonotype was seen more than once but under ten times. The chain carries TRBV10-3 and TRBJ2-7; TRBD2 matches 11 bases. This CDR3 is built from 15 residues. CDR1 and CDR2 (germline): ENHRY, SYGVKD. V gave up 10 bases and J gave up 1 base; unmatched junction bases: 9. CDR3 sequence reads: CATSSGTSGSYEQYF. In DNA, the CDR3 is TGTGCCACCTCTTCCGGGACTAGCGGATCCTACGAGCAGTACTTC.